These 25 T cell receptor delta chains were all obtained from the same sample, sequenced in a study of γδ T cells in repeated Plasmodium falciparum infection. Gammadelta T cells were flow-sorted from PBMC into Vgamma9/Vdelta2+ and Vdelta2-negative populations for bulk analysis. TCRdb reanalysed the multiplex PCR reads via CATT. This table holds around 89,000 delta-chain clones, roughly 1.4% found once. Sequencing was performed on gamma-delta T cells from blood. The receptors come from a pool of human donors (malaria-infected and uninfected, not separated).

This clone has more than one count but fewer than ten. Since a far larger clone is one base different, this is likely a read error. The same CDR3 can be traced to other DNA sequences in this sample. In DNA form, the CDR3 reads TGTGCTCTTGGGGAACTGTTGACAGCCCTACCCGGTGTACTGGAGGTCACGCTGTACACCGATAAACTCATCTTT. It yields the protein CALGELLTALPGVLEVTLYTDKLIF. The gene calls are TRDV1 and TRDJ1; perhaps D is TRDD2 or TRDD3 (5 bases each). Germline CDR1 and CDR2: TSWWSYY and QGS. The CDR3 is 25 residues long. Trimming left V 0 bases short and J 0 bases short, with 38 bases between.

Concerning this clone: It differs at one base from a far larger clone, so likely a read error. The same CDR3 arises from other DNA sequences in this sample as well. The chain has TRDV1 and TRDJ1; perhaps TRDD3 as D (6 bases). Because TCRdb records no J gene, it was assigned here through a match of the DNA to germline. Germline values: CDR1 TSWWSYY, CDR2 QGS. The CDR3 totals 17 residues. In DNA form, the CDR3 reads TGTGCCCTTGGGACTCCTAGTGTGTCGGGGGAGGTCGGTAAACTCATCTTT. This gives the protein CALGTPSVSGEVGKLIF.

This clone was seen at least ten times. For this DNA, TCRdb reports the protein of a much larger clone, which diverges at residue 4, most likely from a read error; the protein presented here is translated directly from the DNA. The chain uses TRDV2 and TRDJ1, with 9 bases that match TRDD2. TCRdb supplies no J gene; here it was assigned by aligning the nucleotide sequence to germline. This CDR3 is built from 14 residues. Germline V gene lookup returns CDR1 GEAIGNYY and CDR2 EKD. CDR3 DNA: TGTGCCTGTGGCACCCTTCCTACTGCCGATAAACTCATCTTT. Protein: CACGTLPTADKLIF.

This clone was found a few times. The TCRdb protein, from a much larger clone, departs from this DNA's translation at residue 13, likely by read error; the protein shown derives from the DNA. The chain combines TRDV2 with TRDJ3, with 12 bases that match TRDD3. No J gene is reported in TCRdb; it was inferred here by comparing the DNA with germline. The CDR3 is made up of 19 amino acids. CDR1 and CDR2 (germline): GEAIGNYY, EKD. The CDR3 DNA reads TGTGCCTGTGACAGACTGGGGGATACTTGCTCCTGGGGCACCCGACAGATGTTTTTC. This gives the protein CACDRLGDTCSWGTRQMFF.

About this clone: A read error likely explains this, since a far larger clone differs by one base. Other DNA variants within this sample encode the same CDR3. CDR3 in DNA: TGTGCTCTTGGGGATCTGGACGGTACTGGGGGATACGTCATATACACCGACAAACTCATCTTT. This encodes CALGDLDGTGGYVIYTDKLIF. The chain links TRDV1 to TRDJ1; 13 nucleotides agree with TRDD3. The J gene, left out of TCRdb, was set here by checking the DNA against germline. This CDR3 spans 21 amino acids. Germline CDR1 is TSWWSYY and CDR2 is QGS.

This clone has only a few counts. The mismatch at residue 14 between this DNA's translation and the TCRdb protein of a much larger clone likely reflects a read error; the protein shown is translated from the DNA. This sequence joins TRDV2 and TRDJ1; D perhaps matches TRDD2 (6 bases). The J gene is absent in TCRdb and was assigned here via DNA matching to germline. V was clipped by 0 bases and J by 3 bases, with 25 bases between them. CDR1 is GEAIGNYY and CDR2 is EKD in the germline V gene. CDR3 length equals 19 residues. DNA for the CDR3: TGTGCCTGTGACACCGTCGCGGTCCTACGTGCGCCCAACGCCGATAAACTCATCTTT. It codes for CACDTVAVLRAPNADKLIF.

Comment on this clone: Only one base separates this from a far larger clonotype, so it likely reflects a read error. The same CDR3 can be traced to other DNA sequences in this sample. This rearrangement joins TRDV2 to TRDJ1; 9 bases fit TRDD3. Since TCRdb gives no J gene, matching the DNA to germline was used here to assign it. The V gene end was trimmed by 1 base and the J gene end by 3 bases; junction bases not matched to a gene: 32. From germline, CDR1 is GEAIGNYY and CDR2 EKD. The CDR3 loop spans 24 amino acids. The DNA of the CDR3 is TGTGCCTGTGACACTGGCCCTATTTCCGGCAAAGTACTGGGGGACACGCTAAACTCCGATAAACTCATCTTT. As protein: CACDTGPISGKVLGDTLNSDKLIF.

This clone was detected ten times or more. V usage is TRDV1 and J usage is TRDJ1, with TRDD3 matching 13 bases. The CDR3 covers 23 residues. After removal of 2 bases from V and 3 bases from J, the junction contained 24 bases not matched to a gene. CDR1 and CDR2 from the germline V gene are TSWWSYY and QGS. The CDR3 protein is CALGEARGPSYRTGGYASDKLIF. The CDR3 coding sequence is TGTGCTCTTGGGGAAGCTCGGGGGCCTTCCTACCGTACTGGGGGATACGCCTCCGATAAACTCATCTTT.

Comments on this clone: It is likely a read error: a sequence one base away is far more abundant. This CDR3 is also generated by other DNA sequences in the sample. There is no J gene call, but TRDV2 is given as the V gene; no check of the table's D call, TRDD3, against the DNA was made. Per germline, CDR1 GEAIGNYY and CDR2 EKD. CDR3 length: 20 amino acids. The CDR3 here is CACDTVLGDKSSWDTRQMFF. Here the CDR3 DNA reads TGTGCCTGTGACACCGTACTGGGGGATAAGAGCTCCTGGGACACCCGACAGATGTTCTTC.

This clone has a handful of counts. It differs at one base from a far larger clone, so likely a read error. Distinct nucleotide sequences in the sample also encode this CDR3. V and J are TRDV1 and TRDJ1; D might be TRDD3 (6 bases). The V and J ends lost 6 bases and 0 bases respectively, with 26 bases between them. CDR1 is TSWWSYY and CDR2 is QGS in the germline V gene. The CDR3 is 19 residues long. CDR3 sequence reads: CALGERSRPTGMYTDKLIF. For the CDR3, the DNA is TGTGCTCTTGGAGAAAGGAGCAGACCTACTGGGATGTACACCGATAAACTCATCTTT.

As for this clone: This likely traces to a read error, being one base from a far larger clone. Other DNA sequences in the same sample also yield this CDR3. The chain's CDR3 is CALGECVGTVTDKLIF. CDR3 nucleotide sequence: TGTGCTCTTGGGGAGTGTGTAGGGACTGTCACCGATAAACTCATCTTT. The chain has TRDV1 and TRDJ1; D is ambiguous. V lost 3 bases and J 1 base, leaving 15 bases between the germline ends. The CDR3 consists of 16 residues. Germline CDR1 reads TSWWSYY; CDR2 reads QGS.

In this sample, this clone turned up a few times. The protein TCRdb lists belongs to a much larger clone and differs from this DNA's translation at residue 4, which points to a read error; the protein shown is made from the DNA. V usage is TRDV1 and J usage is TRDJ1; 9 bases are shared with TRDD2. TCRdb gives no J gene; it was assigned here by matching the DNA to germline. The CDR3 has 21 amino acids. Germline loops: CDR1 TSWWSYY, CDR2 QGS. The CDR3 here is CALREKAFLHLVLLHTDKLIF. Written as DNA, the CDR3 is TGTGCTCTTAGGGAAAAGGCCTTCCTACACCTAGTACTCCTTCACACCGATAAACTCATCTTT.

This clone was counted between two and nine times. A read error likely explains this, since a far larger clone differs by one base. Other nucleotide sequences in the sample specify the same CDR3. The V call is TRDV1, the J call TRDJ1, with 8 bases identical to TRDD3. CDR3 length equals 21 residues. Germline lookup yields CDR1 TSWWSYY and CDR2 QGS. For the CDR3, the DNA is TGTGCTCTTGGGGAATTGGCCTTCCCGAATACTGGGGGCACTTACACAGATAAACTCATCTTT. Translation gives CALGELAFPNTGGTYTDKLIF.

This clone was seen ten or more times. TCRdb assigns this DNA the protein of a much larger clone, which departs from its translation at residue 7; this likely reflects a read error, and the protein shown comes from translating the DNA. The chain is built from TRDV1 and TRDJ1; D possibly corresponds to TRDD3 (6 bases). The J gene, absent from TCRdb, was called here by matching the DNA to germline. Per the germline V gene, CDR1 is TSWWSYY and CDR2 is QGS. V was clipped by 0 bases and J by 3 bases, with 17 bases between them. This CDR3 has 17 amino acids. CDR3 bases: TGTGCTCTTGGGGAACTGAAGGACTTGGGGATTTCCGATAAACTCATCTTT. It encodes CALGELKDLGISDKLIF.

Remarks on this clone: This sequence is one base from a far larger clone and is likely a read error. The same CDR3 also results from other DNA sequences found in this sample. The chain is built from TRDV3 and TRDJ1, with 7 bases matching TRDD3. With V trimmed by 2 bases and J by 5 bases, 17 bases remained unmatched. Looked up from germline, CDR1 is TVYSNPD and CDR2 is GDNSRS (reference sequence). CDR3 length: 16 amino acids. The CDR3 sequence: CAFSTTVAGGSDKLIF. The CDR3 bases are TGTGCCTTTTCAACTACGGTTGCAGGGGGATCAGATAAACTCATCTTT.

This clone was counted at least ten times. It differs at one base from a far larger clone, so likely a read error. Other DNA sequences from this sample encode an identical CDR3 as well. The chain couples TRDV1 to TRDJ1; 10 bases are shared with TRDD3. CDR3 length: 20 amino acids. Trimming at V came to 0 bases and at J to 0 bases, leaving 13 bases not matched to a gene. Per the germline V gene, CDR1 is TSWWSYY and CDR2 is QGS. The CDR3 nucleotides are TGTGCTCTTGGGGAACTACGACCGGACTGGGGGATCAAGTACACCGATAAACTCATCTTT. Translation: CALGELRPDWGIKYTDKLIF.

This clone was detected only a few times. For this DNA, TCRdb reports the protein of a much larger clone, which diverges at residue 13, most likely from a read error; the protein presented here is translated directly from the DNA. The genes are TRDV2 and TRDJ3; 8 nucleotides agree with TRDD3. The J gene comes from matching the DNA to germline here; TCRdb lacks it. This CDR3 contains 19 residues. Looked up from germline, CDR1 is GEAIGNYY and CDR2 is EKD. CDR3 sequence: CACDTLLGVYSWGTRQMFF. The CDR3 nucleotides are TGTGCCTGTGACACCTTACTGGGGGTCTACTCCTGGGGCACCCGACAGATGTTTTTC.

Concerning this clone itself: TCRdb pairs this DNA with a much larger clone's protein that differs at residue 3, likely a read error; the protein shown was translated from the DNA. Here the CDR3 reads CARDRLLGETDKLIF. Here the CDR3 DNA reads TGTGCCCGTGACCGATTACTGGGGGAAACCGATAAACTCATCTTT. The chain employs TRDV2 and TRDJ1; 9 nucleotides agree with TRDD3. In the absence of a J gene in TCRdb, the DNA was matched to germline to assign it here. The CDR3 sequence is 15 residues long. Looked up from germline, CDR1 is GEAIGNYY and CDR2 is EKD.

This clone showed up many times. V and J are TRDV1 and TRDJ1; D might be TRDD3 (5 bases). Trimming took 2 bases from V and 7 from J, leaving 23 bases between them. This CDR3 spans 17 amino acids. The germline gives CDR1 TSWWSYY, CDR2 QGS. The CDR3 coding sequence is TGTGCTCTTGGGGAATTTTGGAAGTCAGGTGCAGGGGGTAAACTCATCTTT. This gives the protein CALGEFWKSGAGGKLIF.

This clone was detected many times. Distinct nucleotide sequences in the sample also encode this CDR3. The rearrangement uses TRDV3 and TRDJ3; D gene uncertain. The CDR3 consists of 23 residues. V was pared by 2 bases and J by 0 bases, with 32 bases between. Per germline, CDR1 TVYSNPD and CDR2 GDNSRS (reference sequence). The CDR3 spells CAFGAPRPPYGGASSWDTRQMFF. Here the CDR3 DNA reads TGTGCCTTTGGAGCCCCCCGCCCACCTTATGGCGGGGCCAGCTCCTGGGACACCCGACAGATGTTTTTC.

The V call is TRDV1, the J call TRDJ1; a possible D gene is TRDD3 (6 bases). The J gene, left out of TCRdb, was set here by checking the DNA against germline. Trimming removed 2 bases at V and 3 bases at J, with 22 bases between. The germline V gene encodes CDR1 TSWWSYY and CDR2 QGS. The length of the CDR3 is 18 residues. CDR3: CALGEGLPLGGRADKLIF. In DNA form, the CDR3 reads TGTGCTCTTGGGGAAGGTCTACCATTGGGGGGGAGAGCCGATAAACTCATCTTT.

Remarks on this clone: A far larger clone is off by one base, so a read error is likely. Within the sample, other DNA sequences also encode this same CDR3. CDR3 DNA sequence: TGTGCCCTTGGGACGCCGAAAAACTTCCTGCATCGTAGGACCGATAAACTCATCTTT. It codes for CALGTPKNFLHRRTDKLIF. The chain joins TRDV1 to TRDJ1, with a tentative D call TRDD2 (6 bases). No J gene is reported in TCRdb; it was inferred here by comparing the DNA with germline. CDR3 length: 19 residues. Germline V gene data show CDR1 as TSWWSYY and CDR2 as QGS.

This clone was picked up a small number of times. TCRdb records a much larger clone's protein for this DNA, with a difference at residue 9 that likely arises from a read error; the protein given is the translation of the DNA. The chain recombines TRDV3 with TRDJ1, with D possibly being TRDD2 (5 bases). This CDR3 has 26 residues. V was clipped by 0 bases and J by 0 bases, with 47 bases between them. The germline CDR1 and CDR2 sequences are TVYSNPD and GDNSRS (reference sequence). The DNA of the CDR3 is TGTGCCTTTAGCTCCGTCCATACTGCCTACACACGGAGGGTGGACATACCCAGATATGACACCGATAAACTCATCTTT. Encoded protein: CAFSSVHTAYTRRVDIPRYDTDKLIF.

Note on this clone: A read error is the likely source, as a far larger clone sits one nucleotide away. The sample carries other DNA sequences with the same CDR3. The V call is TRDV1, the J call TRDJ1, with TRDD3 matching 8 bases. TCRdb carries no J gene annotation; the J gene was assigned here by matching the DNA with germline. Germline V gene data show CDR1 as TSWWSYY and CDR2 as QGS. This CDR3 region has 25 residues. CDR3 nucleotide sequence: TGTGCTCTTGGGGACCTACGGCCTTCCCGAACCTACTGGGGGTCTCCCCGCGTGAACACCGACAAACTCATCTTT. Translated: CALGDLRPSRTYWGSPRVNTDKLIF.

This clone was seen repeatedly, ten times or more. With only one base between it and a far larger clone, this is likely a read error. The chain couples TRAV14/DV4 to TRDJ1; 10 bases agree with TRDD3. This CDR3 spans 15 amino acids. Per the germline V gene, CDR1 is TSDPSYG and CDR2 is QGSYDQQN (reference sequence). CDR3 sequence: CSSTGGSPYTDKLIF. As DNA, the CDR3 is TGTTCCTCAACTGGGGGATCTCCGTACACCGATAAACTCATCTTT.